These 23 T cell receptor beta chains came from one sample sequenced in a study of T-cell reconstitution after alpha-beta-depleted transplantation in children. A library of TCRbeta sequences, prepared with unique molecular identifiers, was generated. TCRdb passed the PCR reads through MiXCR, listing each CDR3 protein once. Of fewer than 120,000 distinct CDR3 sequences in the sample, 10% were seen once. The sample was PBMCs from the stem cell graft donor, taken from the stem cell graft. Receptor source: a human donor who donated a stem cell graft to a child with acute lymphoblastic leukemia.

This clonotype was detected many times. This chain links TRBV20-1 with TRBJ1-2, with 8 nucleotides matching TRBD1. Trimming at V came to 4 bases and at J to 4 bases, leaving 8 bases not matched to a gene. The CDR3 runs to 14 residues. CDR1 and CDR2 from the germline V gene are DFQATT and SNEGSKA (reference sequence). In DNA form, the CDR3 reads TGCAGTGCTATAGACAGGGGTGAGAGCTATGGCTACACCTTC. Translation: CSAIDRGESYGYTF.

Many counts were recorded for this clonotype. J is TRBJ2-5 and V is TRBV20-1; tentatively, D is TRBD1 (6 bases). The CDR3 spans 15 residues. Germline CDR1 reads DFQATT; CDR2 reads SNEGSKA (reference sequence). The germline V and J ends were trimmed by 6 bases and 5 bases, with 22 bases remaining between them. The CDR3 sequence is CSALGDTRMTETQYF. CDR3 bases: TGCAGTGCGCTAGGGGACACTCGAATGACTGAGACCCAGTACTTC.

V and J are TRBV27 and TRBJ2-3, with D maybe TRBD2 (6 bases). The CDR3 runs 14 residues. Germline CDR1 MNHEY, CDR2 SMNVEV (reference sequence). With 5 bases removed from V and 2 bases from J, the gap between germline ends came to 11 bases. CDR3 coding DNA: TGTGCCAGCAGTCCCGGGACTTTCACAGATACGCAGTATTTT. This encodes CASSPGTFTDTQYF.

This clonotype was detected only a few times. This may stem from a read error, because a much larger clone lies one nucleotide away. The V and J genes are TRBV20-1 and TRBJ2-4; 10 bases fit TRBD1. The CDR3 is 14 amino acids. Per germline, CDR1 DFQATT and CDR2 SNEGSKA (reference sequence). In DNA form, the CDR3 reads TGCAGTGCTGCTATGGGACAGGGGAAAAACAGTCAGTACTTC. Its protein is CSAAMGQGKNSQYF.

In its sample, this clonotype was seen many times. The chain is built from TRBV28 and TRBJ2-1; 10 bases line up with TRBD2. CDR1 and CDR2 from the germline V gene are MDHEN and SYDVKM. The J segment lost 8 bases and the V segment lost 1 base, leaving 8 bases of the junction unmatched. The CDR3 has 16 residues. The CDR3: CASSLSAASGSYEQFF. Written as DNA, the CDR3 is TGTGCCAGCAGTTTATCGGCCGCTAGCGGGAGCTATGAGCAGTTCTTC.

The chain couples TRBV20-1 to TRBJ2-1, with TRBD2 matching 15 bases. V was pared by 4 bases and J by 4 bases, with 8 bases of the junction left unmatched. The CDR3 loop spans 17 amino acids. Germline V gene lookup returns CDR1 DFQATT and CDR2 SNEGSKA (reference sequence). As DNA, the CDR3 is TGCAGTGCTACGGGACTAGCGGGAGGTGGGGGGTACAATGAGCAGTTCTTC. This gives the protein CSATGLAGGGGYNEQFF.

This chain links TRBV18 with TRBJ2-1, with 8 positions matching TRBD2. The CDR3 extends over 15 amino acids. Trimming took 3 bases from V and 7 from J; bases not matched to a gene: 8. Per the germline V gene, CDR1 is KGHSH and CDR2 is LQKENI. The chain's CDR3 is CASSPFQRESNEQFF. CDR3 bases: TGTGCCAGCTCACCGTTCCAGCGGGAGTCAAATGAGCAGTTCTTC.

Ten or more counts support this clonotype. This chain links TRBV27 with TRBJ2-6; D not certain. V lost 7 bases, J lost 1 base, and 14 bases lay in between. The CDR3 extends over 16 amino acids. Germline loops: CDR1 MNHEY, CDR2 SMNVEV (reference sequence). CDR3 bases: TGTGCCAGCACCGTCCGTAGAAAATCTGGGGCCAACGTCCTGACTTTC. Translation gives CASTVRRKSGANVLTF.

In its sample, this clonotype was seen many times. The CDR3 sequence: CASSPGTGRETQYF. In DNA, the CDR3 is TGTGCCAGCTCACCCGGGACAGGGCGAGAGACCCAGTACTTC. This chain links TRBV18 with TRBJ2-5; 9 bases are shared with TRBD1. Germline V gives CDR1 KGHSH, CDR2 LQKENI. The CDR3 extends over 14 amino acids. Unmatched junction bases numbered 3, after V lost 3 bases and J lost 4 bases.

As for this clonotype: Just one base apart from a much larger clone, this may be a read error. It is likely a read error, because the conserved phenylalanine at the end of the CDR3 is missing. The chain combines TRBV11-2 with TRBJ2-1; 9 positions agree with TRBD1. The germline gives CDR1 SGHAT, CDR2 FQNNGV. CDR3 length: 18 residues. Trimming cost V 1 base and J 0 bases; bases outside gene matches: 7. Here the CDR3 DNA reads TGTGCCAGCAGCTTAGTGGGACAGGGTCCCGGCTCCTACAATGAGCAGTTCTTA. Its protein is CASSLVGQGPGSYNEQFL.

This clonotype was counted only a few times. The chain has TRBV20-1 and TRBJ1-2; D is possibly TRBD1 (5 bases). The V gene's germline CDR1 is DFQATT and CDR2 SNEGSKA (reference sequence). The CDR3 sequence is 16 residues long. CDR3 sequence (DNA): TGCTGCGCTCAGGGAGGCTTCCCCGAGGTACCTATAGGCTACACCTTC. Protein product: CCAQGGFPEVPIGYTF.

About this clonotype itself: The conserved phenylalanine or tryptophan normally closing the CDR3 is absent here, so this likely arose from a read error. The rearrangement links TRBV5-1 to TRBJ2-7; the D gene is possibly TRBD2 (6 bases). The V gene's germline CDR1 is SGHRS and CDR2 YFSETQ. The CDR3 covers 13 residues. Trimming cost V 4 bases and J 2 bases, with 10 bases left between them. DNA of the CDR3: TGCGCCAGCAGCGTTCGGGAGACCTACGAGCAGTACTTG. Translating it yields CASSVRETYEQYL.

This clonotype was recorded at least ten times. The chain is built from TRBV7-9 and TRBJ1-2; TRBD1 might be the D (5 bases). Germline assignment: CDR1 SEHNR and CDR2 FQNEAQ (reference sequence). The CDR3 consists of 15 residues. Trimming removed 1 base at V and 7 bases at J, with 16 bases between. The DNA of the CDR3 is TGTGCCAGCAGCTTAGACAGGACGGGCCTCCCTGGCTACACCTTC. Its translation: CASSLDRTGLPGYTF.

J is TRBJ1-1 and V is TRBV4-3; no clear D. The CDR3 has 16 residues. Trimming took off 0 bases at V and 4 bases at J, with 15 bases between the two ends. CDR1 is LGHNA and CDR2 is YSLEER in the germline V gene. The CDR3 loop reads CASSQDGVSWSTEAFF. The CDR3 nucleotides read TGCGCCAGCAGCCAAGATGGAGTGAGTTGGAGCACTGAAGCTTTCTTT.

This clonotype was seen ten or more times. For the CDR3, the DNA is TGTGCCAGCAGCTTACGCGGCGGGGACCAAGAGACCCAGTACTTC. Its translation is CASSLRGGDQETQYF. This chain joins TRBV7-6 and TRBJ2-5, with TRBD2 as a possible D gene (6 bases). CDR3 size: 15 residues. The germline gives CDR1 SGHVS, CDR2 FNYEAQ. Trimming removed 2 bases from V and 0 bases from J, with 10 bases in between.

The chain employs TRBV7-3 and TRBJ2-1; no firm D call. The CDR3 totals 13 residues. Deletions cut 1 base from V and 7 bases from J, with 8 bases between. Per the germline V gene, CDR1 is SGHTA and CDR2 is FQGTGA. CDR3 nucleotides: TGTGCCAGCAGCTTAAGCCGCCCTAATGAGCAGTTCTTC. Encoded protein: CASSLSRPNEQFF.

This clonotype was observed many times. The chain uses TRBV14 and TRBJ2-1, with 9 bases lining up with TRBD1. CDR1 and CDR2 from the germline V gene are SGHDN and FVKESK. After removal of 2 bases from V and 8 bases from J, the junction contained 7 bases not matched to a gene. CDR3 length: 15 amino acids. CDR3: CASSQRTGVLDEQFF. The CDR3 nucleotides are TGTGCCAGCAGCCAACGGACAGGGGTCCTCGATGAGCAGTTCTTC.

Many counts were recorded for this clonotype. The J gene is TRBJ1-5, the V gene TRBV20-1; D may be TRBD1 (5 bases). The CDR3 spans 13 residues. V lost 4 bases, J lost 4 bases, and 11 bases lay in between. The germline V gene has CDR1 DFQATT and CDR2 SNEGSKA (reference sequence). In DNA, the CDR3 is TGCAGTGCTACGAGCGGGGGGAATCAGCCCCAGCATTTT. Its protein product is CSATSGGNQPQHF.

This clonotype occurred many times. The rearrangement links TRBV19 to TRBJ2-1; a possible D gene is TRBD2 (5 bases). Per the germline V gene, CDR1 is LNHDA and CDR2 is SQIVND (reference sequence). The CDR3 spans 13 residues. Trimming removed 0 bases from V and 11 bases from J, with 11 bases in between. In nucleotides, the CDR3 is TGTGCCAGTAGTATAGATGGTGGCGGGCAGCAGTTCTTC. It encodes CASSIDGGGQQFF.

This clonotype was recorded at least ten times. The chain recombines TRBV9 with TRBJ2-1; no firm D call. Germline loops: CDR1 SGDLS, CDR2 YYNGEE. The CDR3 extends over 12 amino acids. V was clipped by 3 bases and J by 2 bases, with 3 bases between them. For the CDR3, the DNA is TGTGCCAGCAGCGCTGCCTACAATGAGCAGTTCTTC. Translated, it gives CASSAAYNEQFF.

This clonotype was observed many times. The genes are TRBV7-9 and TRBJ2-5, with D possibly matching TRBD1 (5 bases). Trimming removed 3 bases at V and 2 bases at J, with 16 bases between. CDR1 and CDR2 from the germline V gene are SEHNR and FQNEAQ (reference sequence). The CDR3 has 16 residues. The CDR3 nucleotides read TGTGCCAGCAGCTTTCTGACCTGGGGCCAACAAGAGACCCAGTACTTC. Amino acids: CASSFLTWGQQETQYF.

This clonotype has at least ten counts. CDR3 DNA sequence: TGCAGTGCTACCCCCAAAAACATTCAGTACTTC. The encoded protein is CSATPKNIQYF. The V gene is TRBV20-1, the J gene TRBJ2-4; no clear D. CDR3 length equals 11 residues. V dropped 4 bases and J dropped 2 bases, with 3 bases sitting between them. The V gene's germline CDR1 is DFQATT and CDR2 SNEGSKA (reference sequence).

This clonotype was detected many times. The gene calls are TRBV7-9 and TRBJ1-1, with D hard to call. CDR3 length equals 15 residues. V was cut by 1 base and J by 3 bases, with 12 bases left in between. CDR1 is SEHNR, CDR2 FQNEAQ, per germline (reference sequence). CDR3 in amino acids: CASSLEMGRDTEAFF. In nucleotides, the CDR3 is TGTGCCAGCAGCTTAGAGATGGGGAGGGACACTGAAGCTTTCTTT. The full variable domain, rest sourced from reference TRBV7-9 and TRBJ1-1, is DTGVSQNPRHKITKRGQNVTFRCDPISEHNRLYWYRQTLGQGPEFLTYFQNEAQLEKSRLLSDRFSAERPKGSFSTLEIQRTEQGDSAMYLCASSLEMGRDTEAFFGQGTRLTVV.